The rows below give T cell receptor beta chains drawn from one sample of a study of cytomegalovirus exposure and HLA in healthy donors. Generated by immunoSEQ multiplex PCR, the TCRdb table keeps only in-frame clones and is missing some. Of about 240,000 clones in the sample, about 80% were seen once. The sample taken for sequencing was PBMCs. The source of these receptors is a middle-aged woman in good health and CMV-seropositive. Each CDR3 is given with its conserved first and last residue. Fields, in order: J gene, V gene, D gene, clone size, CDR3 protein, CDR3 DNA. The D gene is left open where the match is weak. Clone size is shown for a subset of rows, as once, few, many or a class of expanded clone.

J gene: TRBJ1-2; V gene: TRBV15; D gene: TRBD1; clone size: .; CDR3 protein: CATSGQGASGYTF; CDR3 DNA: TGTGCCACCAGCGGACAGGGGGCGAGTGGCTACACCTTC
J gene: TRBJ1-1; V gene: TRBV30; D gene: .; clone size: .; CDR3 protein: CAWSVGRSTTTEAFF; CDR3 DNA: TGTGCCTGGAGTGTGGGGAGATCGACCACCACTGAAGCTTTCTTT
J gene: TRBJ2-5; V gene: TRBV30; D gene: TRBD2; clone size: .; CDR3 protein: CAWGRERGRTQYF; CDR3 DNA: TGTGCCTGGGGGAGGGAGCGTGGGAGGACCCAGTACTTC
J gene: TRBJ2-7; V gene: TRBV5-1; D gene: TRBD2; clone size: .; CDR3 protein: CASGTSGYEQYF; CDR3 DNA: TGCGCCAGCGGGACTAGCGGGTACGAGCAGTACTTC
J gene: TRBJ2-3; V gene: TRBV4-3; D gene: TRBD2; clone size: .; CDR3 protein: CASSQDLQGAGLPRRTDTQYF; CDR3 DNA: TGCGCCAGCAGCCAAGATCTTCAAGGAGCGGGACTTCCCCGAAGGACAGATACGCAGTATTTT
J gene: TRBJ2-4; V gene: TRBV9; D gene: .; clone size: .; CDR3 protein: CASSPFLRENIQYF; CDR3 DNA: TGTGCCAGCAGCCCATTCCTCCGGGAAAACATTCAGTACTTC
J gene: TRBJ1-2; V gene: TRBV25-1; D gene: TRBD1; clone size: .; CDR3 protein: CASSGTGDGYTF; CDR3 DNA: TGTGCCAGCAGCGGGACAGGGGATGGCTACACCTTC
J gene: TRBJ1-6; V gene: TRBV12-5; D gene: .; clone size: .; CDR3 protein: CASGLGGIFSPLHF; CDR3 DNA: TGTGCTAGTGGTTTGGGAGGCATTTTTTCACCCCTCCACTTT
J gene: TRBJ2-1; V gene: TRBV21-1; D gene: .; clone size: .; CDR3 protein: CASTCEALLNNEQFF; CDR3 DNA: TGTGCCAGCACCTGTGAGGCCCTCCTAAACAATGAGCAGTTCTTC
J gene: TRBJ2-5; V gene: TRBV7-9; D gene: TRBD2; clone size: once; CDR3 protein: CASSLGGSGQETQYF; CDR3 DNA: TGTGCCAGCAGCTTAGGGGGTAGCGGGCAAGAGACCCAGTACTTC
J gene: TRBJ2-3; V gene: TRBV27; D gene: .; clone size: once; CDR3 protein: CASKDISSSTDTQYF; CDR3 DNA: TGTGCCAGCAAGGACATATCCTCTAGCACAGATACGCAGTATTTT
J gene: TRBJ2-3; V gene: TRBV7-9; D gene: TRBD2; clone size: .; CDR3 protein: CASSPVPGLVTDTQYF; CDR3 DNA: TGTGCCAGCAGCCCCGTTCCGGGACTAGTGACAGATACGCAGTATTTT
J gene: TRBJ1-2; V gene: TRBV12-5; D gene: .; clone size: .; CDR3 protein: CASGPSQANGYTF; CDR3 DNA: TGTGCTAGTGGGCCTTCACAGGCTAATGGCTACACCTTC
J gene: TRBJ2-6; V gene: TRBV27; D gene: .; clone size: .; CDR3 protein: CASSFWGRGLLLSGANVLTF; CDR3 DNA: TGTGCCAGCAGTTTTTGGGGGAGGGGGTTGCTACTTTCTGGGGCCAACGTCCTGACTTTC
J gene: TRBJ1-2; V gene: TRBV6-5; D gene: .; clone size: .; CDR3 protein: CASSYSRQAPRGYTF; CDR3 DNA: TGTGCCAGCAGTTACTCGAGACAGGCCCCTAGGGGCTACACCTTC
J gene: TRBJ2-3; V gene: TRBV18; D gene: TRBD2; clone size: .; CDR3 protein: CASSLAGTADTQYF; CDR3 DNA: TGTGCCAGCTCACTAGCGGGAACGGCAGATACGCAGTATTTT
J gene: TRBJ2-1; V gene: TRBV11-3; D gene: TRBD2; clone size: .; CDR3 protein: CASTGLAGEHEQFF; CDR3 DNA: TGTGCCAGCACCGGACTAGCGGGAGAACATGAGCAGTTCTTC